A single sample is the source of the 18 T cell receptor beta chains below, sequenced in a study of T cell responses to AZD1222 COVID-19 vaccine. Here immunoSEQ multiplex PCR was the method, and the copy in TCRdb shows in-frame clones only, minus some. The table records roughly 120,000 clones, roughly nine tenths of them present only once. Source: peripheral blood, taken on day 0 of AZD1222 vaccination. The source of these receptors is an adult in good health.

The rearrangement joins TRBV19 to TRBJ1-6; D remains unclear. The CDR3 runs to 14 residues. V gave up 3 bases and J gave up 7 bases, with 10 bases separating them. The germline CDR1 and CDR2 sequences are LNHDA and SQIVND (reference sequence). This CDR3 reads CASSIGLTNSPLHF. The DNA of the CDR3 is TGTGCCAGTAGTATCGGGCTTACCAATTCACCCCTCCACTTT. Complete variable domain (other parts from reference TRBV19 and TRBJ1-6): DGGITQSPKYLFRKEGQNVTLSCEQNLNHDAMYWYRQDPGQGLRLIYYSQIVNDFQKGDIAEGYSVSREKKESFPLTVTSAQKNPTAFYLCASSIGLTNSPLHFGNGTRLTVT.

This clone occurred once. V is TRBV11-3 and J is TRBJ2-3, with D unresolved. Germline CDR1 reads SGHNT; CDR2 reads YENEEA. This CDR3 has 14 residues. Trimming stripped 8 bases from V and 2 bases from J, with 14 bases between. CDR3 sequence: CASQERRATDTQYF. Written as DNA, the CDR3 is TGTGCCAGCCAGGAGCGAAGGGCCACAGATACGCAGTATTTT.

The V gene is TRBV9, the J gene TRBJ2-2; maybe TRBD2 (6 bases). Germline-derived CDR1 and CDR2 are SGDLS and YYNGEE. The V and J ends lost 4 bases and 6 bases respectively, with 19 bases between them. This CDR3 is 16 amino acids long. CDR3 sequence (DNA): TGTGCCAGCAGCACCGGAGGGCGGGGCACGGCCGGGGAGCTGTTTTTT. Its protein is CASSTGGRGTAGELFF.

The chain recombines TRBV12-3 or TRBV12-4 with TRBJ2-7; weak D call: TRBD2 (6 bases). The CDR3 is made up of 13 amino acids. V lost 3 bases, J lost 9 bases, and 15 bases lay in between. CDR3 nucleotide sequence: TGTGCCAGCAGTTTGGGGACTGGTAGCGGGCAGTACTTC. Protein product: CASSLGTGSGQYF.

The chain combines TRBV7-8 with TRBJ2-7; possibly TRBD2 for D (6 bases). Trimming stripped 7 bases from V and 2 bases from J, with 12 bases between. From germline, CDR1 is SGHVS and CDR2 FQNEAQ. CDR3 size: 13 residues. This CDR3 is CASKRDSTYEQYF. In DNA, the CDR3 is TGTGCCAGCAAACGGGACTCTACCTACGAGCAGTACTTC.

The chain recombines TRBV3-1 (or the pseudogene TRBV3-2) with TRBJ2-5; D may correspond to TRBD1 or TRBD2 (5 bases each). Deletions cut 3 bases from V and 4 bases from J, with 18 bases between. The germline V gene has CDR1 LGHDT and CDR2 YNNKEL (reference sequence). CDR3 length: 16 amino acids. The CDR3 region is CASSHTRGGTIETQYF. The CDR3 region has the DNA TGTGCCAGCAGCCACACTCGGGGCGGAACAATAGAGACCCAGTACTTC.

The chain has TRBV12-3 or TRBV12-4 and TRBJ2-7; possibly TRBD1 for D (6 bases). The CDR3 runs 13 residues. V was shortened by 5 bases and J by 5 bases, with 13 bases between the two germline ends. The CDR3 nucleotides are TGTGCCAGCAGTCGGGACATTTTCGACGAGCAGTACTTC. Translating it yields CASSRDIFDEQYF.

The CDR3 DNA sequence: TGTGCCTGGAGGGGACAGGGAATTCGTTCACCCCTCCACTTT. This sequence encodes CAWRGQGIRSPLHF. The chain links TRBV30 to TRBJ1-6; 9 bases are shared with TRBD1. This CDR3 spans 14 amino acids. Germline assignment: CDR1 GTSNPN and CDR2 SVGIG (reference sequence). V lost 3 bases to trimming and J lost 9 bases; unmatched junction nucleotides: 6.

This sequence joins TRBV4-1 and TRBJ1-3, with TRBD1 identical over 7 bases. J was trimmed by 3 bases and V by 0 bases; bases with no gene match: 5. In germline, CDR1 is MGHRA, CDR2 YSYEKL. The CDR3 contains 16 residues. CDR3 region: CASSQETGYSGNTIYF. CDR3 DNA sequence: TGCGCCAGCAGCCAAGAGACAGGGTATAGTGGAAACACCATATATTTT.

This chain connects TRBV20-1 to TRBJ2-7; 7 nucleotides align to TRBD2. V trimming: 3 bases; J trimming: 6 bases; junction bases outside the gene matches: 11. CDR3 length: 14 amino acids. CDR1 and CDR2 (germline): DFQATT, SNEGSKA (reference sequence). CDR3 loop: CSASPAGAYSEQYF. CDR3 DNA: TGCAGTGCTAGTCCGGCGGGAGCTTACTCCGAGCAGTACTTC.

CDR3 in amino acids: CASSFPGLAAYNEQFF. CDR3 DNA sequence: TGTGCCAGCAGCTTTCCGGGACTAGCGGCCTACAATGAGCAGTTCTTC. The chain combines TRBV7-9 with TRBJ2-1; TRBD2 aligns across 11 bases. V shed 3 bases and J 2 bases; nucleotides not matched to a gene: 3. This CDR3 has 16 amino acids. Germline CDR1 is SEHNR and CDR2 is FQNEAQ (reference sequence).

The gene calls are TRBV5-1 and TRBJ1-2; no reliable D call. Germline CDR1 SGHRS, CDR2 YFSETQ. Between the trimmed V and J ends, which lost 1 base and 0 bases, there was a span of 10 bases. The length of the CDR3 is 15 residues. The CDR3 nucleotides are TGCGCCAGCAGCTTGTTCACAGACGCTAACTATGGCTACACCTTC. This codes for CASSLFTDANYGYTF.

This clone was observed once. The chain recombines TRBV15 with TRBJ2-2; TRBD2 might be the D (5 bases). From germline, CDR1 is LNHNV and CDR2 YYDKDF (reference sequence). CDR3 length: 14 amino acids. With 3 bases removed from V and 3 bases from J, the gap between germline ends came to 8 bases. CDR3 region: CATSRDLYTGELFF. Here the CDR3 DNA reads TGTGCCACCAGCAGGGACTTATACACCGGGGAGCTGTTTTTT.

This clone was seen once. The CDR3 protein is CASAGGNEKLFF. The CDR3, as DNA: TGTGCCAGCGCAGGGGGTAATGAAAAACTGTTTTTT. The chain couples TRBV18 to TRBJ1-4, with 7 nucleotides matching TRBD1. This CDR3 contains 12 residues. Germline values: CDR1 KGHSH, CDR2 LQKENI. V dropped 8 bases and J dropped 4; count of bases not matched to a gene: 1.

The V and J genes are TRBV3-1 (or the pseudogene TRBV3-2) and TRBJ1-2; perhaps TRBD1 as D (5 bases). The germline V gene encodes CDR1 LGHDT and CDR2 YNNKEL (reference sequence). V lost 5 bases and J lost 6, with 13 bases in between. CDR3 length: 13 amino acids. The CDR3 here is CASSFTDRNGYTF. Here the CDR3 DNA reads TGTGCCAGCAGCTTCACCGACAGAAATGGCTACACCTTC.

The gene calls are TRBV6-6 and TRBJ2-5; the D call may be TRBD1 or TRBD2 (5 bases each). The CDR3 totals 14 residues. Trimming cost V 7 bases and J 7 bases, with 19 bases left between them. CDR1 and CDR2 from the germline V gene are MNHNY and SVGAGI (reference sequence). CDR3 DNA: TGTGCCAGCACTCCCAGGACGCCTGGGGGGACCCAGTACTTC. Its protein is CASTPRTPGGTQYF.

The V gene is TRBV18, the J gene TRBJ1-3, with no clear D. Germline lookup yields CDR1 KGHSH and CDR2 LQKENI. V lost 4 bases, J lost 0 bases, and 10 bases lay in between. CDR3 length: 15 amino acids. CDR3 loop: CASSQNRDSGNTIYF. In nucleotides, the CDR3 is TGTGCCAGCTCACAAAACCGGGACTCTGGAAACACCATATATTTT.

CDR3 protein: CAWSYRGRNYGYTF. For the CDR3, the DNA is TGTGCCTGGAGTTATAGGGGCCGTAACTATGGCTACACCTTC. This sequence joins TRBV30 and TRBJ1-2, with D possibly TRBD1 on 5 matching bases. V was trimmed by 2 bases and J by 1 base, leaving 11 bases between them. CDR1 GTSNPN and CDR2 SVGIG come from the germline V gene (reference sequence). The CDR3 contains 14 residues.